This TCR beta chain stems from a study of T cell changes during pregnancy in multiple sclerosis. This clone ranks as medium-sized. The CDR3 runs to 15 residues. Germline CDR1 and CDR2: MGHRA and YSYEKL. Trimming shortened V by 0 bases and J by 5 bases, and 13 bases separated the two germline ends. Some clones are missing from TCRdb's copy, which holds only in-frame ones; the method was immunoSEQ multiplex PCR. The top ten hold about 3% of the sample, which has just under 65,000 clones, about 93% seen once. This receptor was obtained from a female donor with multiple sclerosis, enrolled in a pregnancy study. V usage is TRBV4-1 and J usage is TRBJ1-1; possible D gene TRBD1, 6 bases. The specimen was CD8+ T cells from peripheral blood mononuclear cells, collected in the second trimester of pregnancy. In DNA form, the CDR3 reads TGCGCCAGCAGCCAAGATCGGGGGGCGAGAACTGAAGCTTTCTTT. Translating gives CASSQDRGARTEAFF.